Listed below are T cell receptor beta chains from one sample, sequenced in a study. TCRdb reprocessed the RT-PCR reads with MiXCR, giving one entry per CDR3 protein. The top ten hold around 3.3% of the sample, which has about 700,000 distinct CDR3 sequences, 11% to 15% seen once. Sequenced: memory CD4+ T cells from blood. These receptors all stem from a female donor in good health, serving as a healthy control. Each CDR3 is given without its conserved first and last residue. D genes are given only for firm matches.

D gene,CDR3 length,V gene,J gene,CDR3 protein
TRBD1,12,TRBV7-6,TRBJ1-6,ASSPTGENSPLH
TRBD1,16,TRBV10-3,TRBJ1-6,AIRERDRVEDDNSPLH
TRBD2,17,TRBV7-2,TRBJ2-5,ASSLLAWPVGGSGKTQY
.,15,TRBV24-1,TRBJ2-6,ATSDSGSSAGANVLT
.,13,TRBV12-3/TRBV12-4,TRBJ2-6,ASTLRSAGANVLT
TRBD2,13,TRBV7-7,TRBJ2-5,ASSKLAGSRETQY
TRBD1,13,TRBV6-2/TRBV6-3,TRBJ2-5,ASRYRDRGDETQY
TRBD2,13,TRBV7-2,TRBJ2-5,ASSITSGGVETQY
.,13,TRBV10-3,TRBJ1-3,AISDSRSSGNTIY
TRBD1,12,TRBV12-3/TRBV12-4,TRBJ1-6,ASSETGVNSPLH
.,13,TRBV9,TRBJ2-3,ASSVGAYLTDTQY
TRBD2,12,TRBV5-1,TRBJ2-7,ASSFSGGSYEQY
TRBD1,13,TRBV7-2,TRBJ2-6,ASSFGQGRTNVLT
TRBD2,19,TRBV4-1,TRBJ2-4,ASSPRGVGGLAGVWQNIQY
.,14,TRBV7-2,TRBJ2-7,ASSHASTGRSGEQY
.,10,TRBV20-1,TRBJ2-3,SAGGRKDTQY
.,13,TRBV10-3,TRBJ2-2,AIGRAEMNTGELF
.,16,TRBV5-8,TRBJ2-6,ASTPIVGFSSGANVLT
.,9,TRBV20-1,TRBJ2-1,SATRYNEQF
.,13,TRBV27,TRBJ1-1,ASRSGISMNTEAF
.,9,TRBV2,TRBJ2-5,ASNQVETQY
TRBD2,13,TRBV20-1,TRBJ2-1,SAGPGTSGGNEQF
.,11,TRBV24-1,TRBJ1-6,ATSDFEGQPLH
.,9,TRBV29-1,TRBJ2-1,SVVNENEQF